A single sample is the source of the 5 T cell receptor beta chains below, sequenced in a study of T cell responses to AZD1222 COVID-19 vaccine. The repertoire was sequenced with immunoSEQ multiplex PCR; TCRdb's copy has only in-frame clones and lacks some. Among 150,000 or so clones, around nine tenths were seen once, and the ten largest hold roughly 7.2%. Sequenced material: peripheral blood, taken on day 0 of AZD1222 vaccination. These receptors all come from an adult in good health.

The rearrangement uses TRBV5-4 and TRBJ2-3, with 10 bases fitting TRBD1. Trimming at V came to 4 bases and at J to 4 bases, leaving 9 bases not matched to a gene. Germline V gene lookup returns CDR1 SGHNT and CDR2 YYREEE (reference sequence). The CDR3 is 16 amino acids. DNA of the CDR3: TGTGCCAGCAGCAAACCGGGACAGGGGATCGCAGATACGCAGTATTTT. Amino acids: CASSKPGQGIADTQYF. Full variable domain (outside the CDR3, taken from reference TRBV5-4 and TRBJ2-3): ETGVTQSPTHLIKTRGQQVTLRCSSQSGHNTVSWYQQALGQGPQFIFQYYREEENGRGNFPPRFSGLQFPNYSSELNVNALELDDSALYLCASSKPGQGIADTQYFGPGTRLTVL.

The chain has TRBV28 and TRBJ1-5; a possible D gene is TRBD1 (6 bases). Trimming cost V 6 bases and J 7 bases, with 19 bases left between them. The CDR3 spans 15 residues. The germline V gene has CDR1 MDHEN and CDR2 SYDVKM. The CDR3, as DNA: TGTGCCAGCAGGTCCCCCTCTGGACAGCCCCAGCCCCAGCATTTT. Protein: CASRSPSGQPQPQHF.

This clone was seen a single time. The chain combines TRBV7-3 with TRBJ2-7; no firm D call. Trimming shortened V by 4 bases and J by 0 bases, and 19 bases separated the two germline ends. This CDR3 spans 17 amino acids. Per germline, CDR1 SGHTA and CDR2 FQGTGA. CDR3 nucleotide sequence: TGTGCCAGCAGCTCACTACCCGAGGAGCCCTTCTCCTACGAGCAGTACTTC. It translates to CASSSLPEEPFSYEQYF.

This chain links TRBV5-4 with TRBJ1-3; D is unresolved. The CDR3 consists of 13 residues. Germline V gives CDR1 SGHNT, CDR2 YYREEE (reference sequence). V gave up 4 bases and J gave up 4 bases, with 9 bases separating them. CDR3 DNA: TGTGCCAGCAGCCTCTCTGGCGGAAACACCATATATTTT. Amino acid sequence: CASSLSGGNTIYF.

This chain joins TRBV3-1 (or the pseudogene TRBV3-2) and TRBJ2-5; 14 positions agree with TRBD2. CDR1 and CDR2 (germline): LGHDT, YNNKEL (reference sequence). The CDR3 is 20 amino acids. Losses at the gene ends were 0 bases for V and 4 bases for J; bases not matched to a gene: 13. The CDR3 DNA reads TGTGCCAGCAGCCAAGATCGGGGCCCGGGACTAGCGGGGGAGAGAGAGACCCAGTACTTC. Amino acid sequence: CASSQDRGPGLAGERETQYF.